This entry lists 29 T cell receptor beta chains sequenced from one sample in a study of blood T cells in healthy people across ages. A J-beta primer mix and a sample-barcoded 5' primer were used in a second PCR of about 7 to 12 cycles. Using its own MiXCR run on the 5' RACE reads, TCRdb lists one record per CDR3 protein. The sample yields more than 750,000 distinct CDR3 sequences, under 35% seen once. This same sample was also part of a study on T cells of mothers and their children.

The specimen sequenced was blood. The receptor set was obtained from a woman aged 35 to 49 in good health.

V is TRBV18 and J is TRBJ2-7; D is perhaps TRBD1 or TRBD2 (7 bases each). Germline assignment: CDR1 KGHSH and CDR2 LQKENI. This CDR3 has 15 amino acids. Trimming removed 1 base at V and 5 bases at J, with 15 bases between. CDR3 loop: CASSPRQGGVNEQYF. The DNA of the CDR3 is TGTGCCAGCTCACCACGGCAGGGGGGGGTCAACGAGCAGTACTTC. Complete variable domain (other parts from reference TRBV18 and TRBJ2-7): NAGVMQNPRHLVRRRGQEARLRCSPMKGHSHVYWYRQLPEEGLKFMVYLQKENIIDESGMPKERFSAEFPKEGPSILRIQQVVRGDSAAYFCASSPRQGGVNEQYFGPGTRLTVT.

This clonotype has only a few counts. The chain recombines TRBV2 with TRBJ2-3, with D unclear. Per germline, CDR1 SNHLY and CDR2 FYNNEI. Trimming shortened V by 0 bases and J by 3 bases, and 7 bases separated the two germline ends. The CDR3 is 14 amino acids. CDR3 sequence (DNA): TGTGCCAGCAGTGAAGCCTGGGGAACAGATACGCAGTATTTT. This encodes CASSEAWGTDTQYF.

The gene calls are TRBV4-1 and TRBJ2-3; D is unresolved. The DNA end is a closer match to TRBJ1-5, so the J assignment may be wrong. The CDR3 has 12 amino acids. CDR1 MGHRA and CDR2 YSYEKL come from the germline V gene. CDR3 sequence reads: CASSQDTVLQHF. CDR3 coding DNA: TGCGCCAGCAGCCAAGATACAGTACTGCAGCATTTT.

The chain recombines TRBV7-2 with TRBJ2-6; 10 bases fit TRBD2. The trim removed 7 bases at V and 0 bases at J, leaving 12 bases unmatched. CDR1 SGHTA and CDR2 FQGNSA come from the germline V gene. The CDR3 length is 19 residues. The CDR3 region has the DNA TGTGCCAGCATCACAGTAGCGGGGGGCACCAACTCTGGGGCCAACGTCCTGACTTTC. Its protein product is CASITVAGGTNSGANVLTF.

This clonotype was counted between two and nine times. The chain has TRBV20-1 and TRBJ2-5; 12 bases match TRBD2. This CDR3 is built from 16 residues. Germline V lookup: CDR1 DFQATT, CDR2 SNEGSKA (reference sequence). J gave up 5 bases and V 2 bases, and 9 bases lay outside the gene matches. The CDR3 spells CSARPSSGGAWETQYF. In DNA, the CDR3 is TGCAGTGCTAGACCTTCTAGCGGGGGGGCCTGGGAGACCCAGTACTTC.

This clonotype was observed once. The chain joins TRBV27 to TRBJ1-1, with TRBD1 as a possible D gene (5 bases). This CDR3 has 14 amino acids. Germline-derived CDR1 and CDR2 are MNHEY and SMNVEV (reference sequence). Trimming removed 6 bases at V and 0 bases at J, with 11 bases between. CDR3 amino acids: CASRLGAMNTEAFF. Here the CDR3 DNA reads TGTGCCAGCAGACTAGGGGCCATGAACACTGAAGCTTTCTTT.

The chain joins TRBV28 to TRBJ2-3, with a weak D call TRBD2 (6 bases). The CDR3 has 15 amino acids. Trimming removed 2 bases at V and 5 bases at J, with 14 bases between. Germline assignment: CDR1 MDHEN and CDR2 SYDVKM. CDR3 sequence (DNA): TGTGCCAGCAGTTTAGAGGGGACTCCCATAGATACGCAGTATTTT. Translating gives CASSLEGTPIDTQYF.

The chain joins TRBV21-1 to TRBJ2-3; the table's D call of TRBD2 was not tested on the DNA. TRBV21-1 is flagged as a pseudogene. This CDR3 is 17 amino acids long. CDR3 sequence (DNA): TGTGCCAGCAGCAAATTCGGGCACCGCTCGAGGGCAGATACGCAGTATTTT. Residues: CASSKFGHRSRADTQYF.

The gene calls are TRBV20-1 and TRBJ1-5; possible D gene TRBD1, 5 bases. The CDR3 is made up of 15 amino acids. Germline V gives CDR1 DFQATT, CDR2 SNEGSKA (reference sequence). With 6 bases removed from V and 2 bases from J, the gap between germline ends came to 17 bases. This CDR3 reads CSAPGDVLGNQPQHF. The CDR3 region has the DNA TGCAGTGCACCTGGGGACGTTTTGGGCAATCAGCCCCAGCATTTT.

Turning to this clonotype: Since a much larger clone is just one base distant, this may be a read error. The chain employs TRBV5-8 and TRBJ1-2, with a weak D call TRBD1 (6 bases). Germline lookup yields CDR1 SGHTS and CDR2 YDEGEE. The CDR3 runs 13 residues. CDR3 nucleotides: TGTGCCAGCGGCTTGTACAGGGACTATGGCTACACCTTC. The encoded protein is CASGLYRDYGYTF.

This clonotype has a count of ten or more. The chain uses TRBV29-1 and TRBJ2-3; D not certain. Germline V gene data show CDR1 as SQVTM and CDR2 as ANQGSEA. The CDR3 loop spans 12 amino acids. V lost 4 bases and J 3 bases, leaving 8 bases between the germline ends. The CDR3 spells CSVVEGTDTQYF. The CDR3 DNA reads as TGCAGCGTTGTGGAAGGTACAGATACGCAGTATTTT.

Only a few counts were recorded for this clonotype. This chain connects TRBV7-2 to TRBJ2-5; 7 bases line up with TRBD1. CDR1 is SGHTA, CDR2 FQGNSA, per germline. V shed 1 base and J 5 bases; nucleotides not matched to a gene: 4. The CDR3 runs 14 residues. CDR3: CASSLGGGVETQYF. The CDR3 DNA reads as TGTGCCAGCAGCTTAGGAGGGGGCGTTGAGACCCAGTACTTC.

This clonotype was recorded only once. This chain uses TRBV5-1 with TRBJ2-1, with a possible D match to TRBD1 (6 bases). Germline CDR1 and CDR2: SGHRS and YFSETQ. The V end lost 5 bases, the J end lost 0 bases, and 12 bases lay between the germline ends. The CDR3 is 15 amino acids. DNA of the CDR3: TGCGCCAGCAGTGAGGGGACAAGCTCCTACAATGAGCAGTTCTTC. This encodes CASSEGTSSYNEQFF.

V is TRBV12-3 or TRBV12-4 and J is TRBJ2-5; TRBD1 is a possible D gene (6 bases). The CDR3 is 14 amino acids. Trimming left V 5 bases short and J 3 bases short, with 13 bases between. The CDR3 region is CASSQGQLKETQYF. For the CDR3, the DNA is TGTGCCAGCAGTCAAGGACAGCTTAAAGAGACCCAGTACTTC.

This clonotype has at least ten counts. The J gene is TRBJ1-2, the V gene TRBV2; 7 bases map to TRBD1. With V trimmed by 3 bases and J by 7 bases, 5 bases remained unmatched. The CDR3 sequence is 13 residues long. The germline CDR1 and CDR2 sequences are SNHLY and FYNNEI. This chain's CDR3 is CASSEQGDAGYTF. CDR3 nucleotide sequence: TGTGCCAGCAGTGAGCAGGGGGATGCTGGCTACACCTTC.

A few counts support this clonotype. The chain recombines TRBV7-2 with TRBJ1-1, with a tentative D call TRBD1 (5 bases). The length of the CDR3 is 14 residues. V lost 5 bases and J 4 bases, leaving 14 bases between the germline ends. Germline loops: CDR1 SGHTA, CDR2 FQGNSA. CDR3 protein: CASSPQPGRTEAFF. The CDR3 DNA follows: TGTGCCAGCAGCCCCCAACCGGGACGCACTGAAGCTTTCTTT. Drawing the rest from reference TRBV7-2 and TRBJ1-1, the complete variable domain is GAGVSQSPSNKVTEKGKDVELRCDPISGHTALYWYRQSLGQGLEFLIYFQGNSAPDKSGLPSDRFSAERTGGSVSTLTIQRTQQEDSAVYLCASSPQPGRTEAFFGQGTRLTVV.

This clonotype was found many times. The chain carries TRBV29-1 and TRBJ2-7; D is possibly TRBD1 (5 bases). The CDR3 is 14 residues long. Germline assignment: CDR1 SQVTM and CDR2 ANQGSEA. The germline V and J ends were trimmed by 4 bases and 4 bases, with 17 bases remaining between them. The CDR3 region is CSVGLRGSAYEQYF. The CDR3 DNA is TGCAGCGTTGGGCTAAGGGGCAGCGCTTACGAGCAGTACTTC.

With regard to this clonotype: With a much larger clone just one base away, this may be a read error. The chain is built from TRBV20-1 and TRBJ2-5, with TRBD2 matching 10 bases. With V trimmed by 7 bases and J by 1 base, 6 bases remained unmatched. This CDR3 comprises 14 residues. Germline CDR1 is DFQATT and CDR2 is SNEGSKA (reference sequence). The CDR3 region is CSGAGGWSQETQYF. CDR3 bases: TGCAGTGGAGCGGGGGGGTGGTCCCAAGAGACCCAGTACTTC.

A single count supports this clonotype. This rearrangement joins TRBV6-5 to TRBJ1-2, with a tentative D call TRBD1 (6 bases). From germline, CDR1 is MNHEY and CDR2 SVGAGI. The CDR3 sequence is 12 residues long. V gave up 5 bases and J gave up 13 bases, with 17 bases separating them. The CDR3 reads CASSGGLGPPTF. CDR3 in DNA: TGTGCCAGCAGTGGGGGCCTCGGGCCACCCACCTTC.

There are many counts of this clonotype. The chain employs TRBV24-1 and TRBJ2-1; perhaps TRBD2 as D (6 bases). Germline CDR1 reads KGHDR; CDR2 reads SFDVKD. Trimming removed 9 bases at V and 1 base at J, with 6 bases between. The CDR3 has 12 residues. CDR3 in DNA: TGTGCCACCGGAGGGTCCTACAATGAGCAGTTCTTC. Amino acid sequence: CATGGSYNEQFF.

This clonotype appeared a few times. The chain combines TRBV27 with TRBJ2-4; TRBD2 aligns across 12 bases. Germline CDR1 and CDR2: MNHEY and SMNVEV (reference sequence). There are 17 residues in the CDR3. The V segment lost 6 bases and the J segment 1 base; nucleotides outside the gene matches: 7. Written as DNA, the CDR3 is TGTGCCAGCAGGCCCACCACTAGCGGGGGGGCCAAAAACATTCAGTACTTC. Translating gives CASRPTTSGGAKNIQYF.

The genes are TRBV3-1 and TRBJ1-1; D unresolved. The CDR3 covers 13 residues. The V gene lost 0 bases and the J gene lost 7 bases, with 9 bases spanning the gap. Germline CDR1 LGHDT, CDR2 YNNKEL (reference sequence). The CDR3 nucleotides read TGTGCCAGCAGCCAAGATGACCGTATTGAAGCTTTCTTT. Translating gives CASSQDDRIEAFF.

This clonotype showed up just a few times. V usage is TRBV4-1 and J usage is TRBJ1-1; D is ambiguous. Germline V gene sequence: CDR1 MGHRA, CDR2 YSYEKL. The CDR3 sequence is 16 residues long. Between the trimmed V and J ends, which lost 1 base and 5 bases, there was a span of 17 bases. CDR3 residues: CASSQASRGPPTEAFF. Written as DNA, the CDR3 is TGCGCCAGCAGCCAAGCGTCGAGAGGCCCCCCAACTGAAGCTTTCTTT.

J is TRBJ2-7 and V is TRBV6-4; no clear D. This CDR3 spans 13 amino acids. Germline V gives CDR1 MRHNA, CDR2 SNTAGT. V lost 8 bases and J 3 bases, leaving 14 bases between the germline ends. In DNA form, the CDR3 reads TGTGCCAGCCGTACGGTCGGCAACTACGAGCAGTACTTC. It translates to CASRTVGNYEQYF.

The V and J genes are TRBV5-1 and TRBJ1-4; no reliable D call. V lost 4 bases, J lost 0 bases, and 7 bases lay in between. The CDR3 consists of 14 residues. CDR1 and CDR2 from the germline V gene are SGHRS and YFSETQ. CDR3 DNA sequence: TGCGCCAGCAGCCCGACTTCAACTAATGAAAAACTGTTTTTT. It specifies CASSPTSTNEKLFF.

This clonotype was detected ten times or more. The CDR3 DNA reads TGCGCCAGCAGCTTGGATGGACCTCAAACAGATACGCAGTATTTT. Protein sequence: CASSLDGPQTDTQYF. The chain is built from TRBV5-1 and TRBJ2-3; D uncertain. The ends were cut back, 0 bases at V and 3 bases at J, with 11 bases in the middle. The CDR3 runs to 15 residues. CDR1 is SGHRS and CDR2 is YFSETQ in the germline V gene. Full variable domain (remainder filled in from reference TRBV5-1 and TRBJ2-3): KAGVTQTPRYLIKTRGQQVTLSCSPISGHRSVSWYQQTPGQGLQFLFEYFSETQRNKGNFPGRFSGRQFSNSRSEMNVSTLELGDSALYLCASSLDGPQTDTQYFGPGTRLTVL.

The genes are TRBV20-1 and TRBJ2-1; D ambiguous. There are 16 residues in the CDR3. Germline lookup yields CDR1 DFQATT and CDR2 SNEGSKA (reference sequence). V lost 0 bases and J 0 bases, leaving 12 bases between the germline ends. CDR3 residues: CSARDLVASSYNEQFF. The CDR3 nucleotides read TGCAGTGCTAGAGATCTCGTAGCTAGCTCCTACAATGAGCAGTTCTTC.

This clonotype appeared many times. The genes are TRBV5-1 and TRBJ2-1; 7 bases fit TRBD1. The CDR3 runs 14 residues. Germline CDR1 reads SGHRS; CDR2 reads YFSETQ. With V trimmed by 3 bases and J by 9 bases, 9 bases remained unmatched. CDR3 loop: CASSSTGPRAEQFF. CDR3 sequence (DNA): TGCGCCAGCAGCTCGACAGGGCCCAGGGCTGAGCAGTTCTTC. Full variable domain (rest looked up from reference TRBV5-1 and TRBJ2-1): KAGVTQTPRYLIKTRGQQVTLSCSPISGHRSVSWYQQTPGQGLQFLFEYFSETQRNKGNFPGRFSGRQFSNSRSEMNVSTLELGDSALYLCASSSTGPRAEQFFGPGTRLTVL.

The rearrangement joins TRBV10-3 to TRBJ2-3; D might be TRBD2 (7 bases). This CDR3 contains 16 residues. Per the germline V gene, CDR1 is ENHRY and CDR2 is SYGVKD. Trimming cost V 0 bases and J 1 base, with 11 bases left between them. The CDR3 DNA is TGTGCCATCAGTGAGTCCGGGGGGCGCGGCACAGATACGCAGTATTTT. Protein sequence: CAISESGGRGTDTQYF.